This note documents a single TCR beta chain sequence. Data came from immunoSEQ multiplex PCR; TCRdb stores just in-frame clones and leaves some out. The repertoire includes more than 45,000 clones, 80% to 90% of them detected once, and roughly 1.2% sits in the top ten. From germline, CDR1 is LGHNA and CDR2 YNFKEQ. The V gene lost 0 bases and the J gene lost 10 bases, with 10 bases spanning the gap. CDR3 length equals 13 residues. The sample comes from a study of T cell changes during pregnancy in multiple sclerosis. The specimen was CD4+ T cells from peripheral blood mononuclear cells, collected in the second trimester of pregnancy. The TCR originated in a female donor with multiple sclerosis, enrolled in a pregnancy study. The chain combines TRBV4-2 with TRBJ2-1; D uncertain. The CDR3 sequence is CASSQDRIREQFF. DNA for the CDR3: TGTGCCAGCAGCCAAGATCGCATACGGGAGCAGTTCTTC.